This T cell receptor (beta chain) was sequenced in a study of Graves' ophthalmopathy and Graves' hyperthyroidism. For repertoire sequencing, the TCR beta CDR3 regions were amplified from RNA transcripts. A first-round RT-PCR used HTBI primers, followed by a second-round multiplex PCR. MiXCR was run by TCRdb on the multiplex PCR reads, yielding one entry per CDR3 protein. The sample records approximately 640,000 distinct CDR3 sequences, 35% to 45% being singletons. This clonotype appeared once. At one end, the junction sequence differs from germline, possibly due to a read error. Germline-derived CDR1 and CDR2 are SEHNR and FQNEAQ (reference sequence). The CDR3 has 15 residues.

This chain connects TRBV7-9 to TRBJ1-1, with D possibly being TRBD1 (5 bases). This clonotype originated in an adult man with Graves' ophthalmopathy. The sequenced sample consisted of peripheral blood. The CDR3 DNA follows: TGTGCCAGCACGCGGGGGGAAAGTTTGTACACTGAAGCCTTCTTT. The encoded protein is CASTRGESLYTEAFF.